This TCR beta chain was sequenced in a study of blood T cell repertoires in COVID-19. Trimming removed 7 bases at V and 4 bases at J, with 16 bases between. The germline CDR1 and CDR2 sequences are LNHDA and SQIVND (reference sequence). The CDR3 runs to 14 residues. Generated by immunoSEQ multiplex PCR, the TCRdb table keeps only in-frame clones and is missing some. The sample has 250,000 to 300,000 clones; roughly nine tenths are singletons. The sample consisted of peripheral blood. This TCR was recovered from a woman aged 45-60 years who had recovered from COVID-19. V gene TRBV19 combines with J gene TRBJ2-5; maybe TRBD1 (7 bases). The CDR3 DNA follows: TGTGCCAGTAACCCAGGGGGGAGTGGAGAGACCCAGTACTTC. It yields the protein CASNPGGSGETQYF.